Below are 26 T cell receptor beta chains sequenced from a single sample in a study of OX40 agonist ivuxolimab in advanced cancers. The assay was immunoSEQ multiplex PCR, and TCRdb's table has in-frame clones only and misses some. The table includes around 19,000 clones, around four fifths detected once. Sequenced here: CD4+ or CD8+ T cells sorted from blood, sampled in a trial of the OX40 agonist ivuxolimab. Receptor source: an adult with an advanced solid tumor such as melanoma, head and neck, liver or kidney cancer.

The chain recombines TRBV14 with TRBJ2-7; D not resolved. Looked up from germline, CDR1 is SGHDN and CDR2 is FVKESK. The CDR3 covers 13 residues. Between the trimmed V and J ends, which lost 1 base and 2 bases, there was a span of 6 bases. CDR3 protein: CASSQVTAYEQYF. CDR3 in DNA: TGTGCCAGCAGCCAAGTGACCGCCTACGAGCAGTACTTC.

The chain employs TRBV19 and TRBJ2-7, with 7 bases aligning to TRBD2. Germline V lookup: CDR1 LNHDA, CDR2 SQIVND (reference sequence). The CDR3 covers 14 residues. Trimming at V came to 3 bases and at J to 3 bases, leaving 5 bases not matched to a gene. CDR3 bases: TGTGCCAGTAGTATGGCGCGGGAGAACTACGAGCAGTACTTC. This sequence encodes CASSMARENYEQYF. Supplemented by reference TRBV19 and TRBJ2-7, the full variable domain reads DGGITQSPKYLFRKEGQNVTLSCEQNLNHDAMYWYRQDPGQGLRLIYYSQIVNDFQKGDIAEGYSVSREKKESFPLTVTSAQKNPTAFYLCASSMARENYEQYFGPGTRLTVT.

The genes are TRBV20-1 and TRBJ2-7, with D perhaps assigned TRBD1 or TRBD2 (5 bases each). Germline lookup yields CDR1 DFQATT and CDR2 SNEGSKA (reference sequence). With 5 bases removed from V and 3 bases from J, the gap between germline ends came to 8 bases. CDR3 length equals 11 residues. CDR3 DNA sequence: TGCAGTGCTTGGGACGACTACGAGCAGTACTTC. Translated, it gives CSAWDDYEQYF.

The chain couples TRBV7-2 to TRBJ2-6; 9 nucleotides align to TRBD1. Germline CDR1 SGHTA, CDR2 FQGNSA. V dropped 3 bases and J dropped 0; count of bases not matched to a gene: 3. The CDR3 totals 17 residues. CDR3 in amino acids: CASSFWTGVSGANVLTF. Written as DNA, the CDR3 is TGTGCCAGCAGCTTCTGGACAGGGGTCTCTGGGGCCAACGTCCTGACTTTC.

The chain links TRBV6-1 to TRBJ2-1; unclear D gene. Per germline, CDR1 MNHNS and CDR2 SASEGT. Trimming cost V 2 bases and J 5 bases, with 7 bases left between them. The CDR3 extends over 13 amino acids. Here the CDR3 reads CASSEWPNNEQFF. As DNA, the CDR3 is TGTGCCAGCAGTGAATGGCCGAACAATGAGCAGTTCTTC.

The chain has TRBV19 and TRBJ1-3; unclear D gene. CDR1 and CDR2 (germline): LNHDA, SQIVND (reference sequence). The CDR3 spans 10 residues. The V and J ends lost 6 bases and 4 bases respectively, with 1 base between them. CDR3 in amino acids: CASSGNTIYF. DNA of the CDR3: TGTGCCAGTAGCGGAAACACCATATATTTT.

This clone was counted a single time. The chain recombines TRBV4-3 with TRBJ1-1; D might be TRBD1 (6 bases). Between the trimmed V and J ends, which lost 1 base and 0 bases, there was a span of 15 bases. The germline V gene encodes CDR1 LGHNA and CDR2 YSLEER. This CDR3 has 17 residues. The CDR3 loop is CASSQVTGARMNTEAFF. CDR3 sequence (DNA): TGCGCCAGCAGCCAAGTAACGGGGGCTAGGATGAACACTGAAGCTTTCTTT.

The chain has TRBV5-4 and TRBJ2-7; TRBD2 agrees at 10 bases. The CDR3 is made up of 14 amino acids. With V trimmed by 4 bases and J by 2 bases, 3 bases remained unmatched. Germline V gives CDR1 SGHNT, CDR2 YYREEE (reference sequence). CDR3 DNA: TGTGCCAGCAGCCCTAGCGGGAGTCCCTACGAGCAGTACTTC. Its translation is CASSPSGSPYEQYF.

CDR3: CASSLTGTYSNQPQHF. Here the CDR3 DNA reads TGTGCCAGCAGCTTGACAGGGACCTATAGCAATCAGCCCCAGCATTTT. The rearrangement joins TRBV5-6 to TRBJ1-5; possible D gene TRBD1, 6 bases. The CDR3 is 16 amino acids. Germline CDR1 reads SGHDT; CDR2 reads YYEEEE. The V end lost 1 base, the J end lost 0 bases, and 11 bases lay between the germline ends.

CDR3 amino acids: CASSIDRGANTGELFF. The CDR3 nucleotides read TGTGCCAGTAGTATTGACAGGGGCGCGAACACCGGGGAGCTGTTTTTT. The chain couples TRBV19 to TRBJ2-2; TRBD1 matches 8 bases. V lost 3 bases to trimming and J lost 0 bases; unmatched junction nucleotides: 3. Looked up from germline, CDR1 is LNHDA and CDR2 is SQIVND (reference sequence). The CDR3 spans 16 residues. Complete variable domain (other parts from reference TRBV19 and TRBJ2-2): DGGITQSPKYLFRKEGQNVTLSCEQNLNHDAMYWYRQDPGQGLRLIYYSQIVNDFQKGDIAEGYSVSREKKESFPLTVTSAQKNPTAFYLCASSIDRGANTGELFFGEGSRLTVL.

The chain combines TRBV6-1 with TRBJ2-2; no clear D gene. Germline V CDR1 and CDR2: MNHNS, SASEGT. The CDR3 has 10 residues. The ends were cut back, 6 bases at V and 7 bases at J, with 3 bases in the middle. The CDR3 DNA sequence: TGTGCCAGCAGGGACGGGGAGCTGTTTTTT. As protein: CASRDGELFF.

The CDR3 DNA reads as TGTGCCAGTAGTATAGTGGCAGCTAGCACAGATACGCAGTATTTT. It is translated as CASSIVAASTDTQYF. The rearrangement joins TRBV19 to TRBJ2-3; no definite D call. Germline V lookup: CDR1 LNHDA, CDR2 SQIVND (reference sequence). The CDR3 consists of 15 residues. Trimming left V 1 base short and J 0 bases short, with 8 bases between.

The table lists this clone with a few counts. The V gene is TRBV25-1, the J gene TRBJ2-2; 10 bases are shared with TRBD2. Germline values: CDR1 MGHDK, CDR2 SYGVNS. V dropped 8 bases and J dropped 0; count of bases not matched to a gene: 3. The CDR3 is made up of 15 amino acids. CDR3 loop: CASQAGGANTGELFF. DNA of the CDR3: TGTGCCAGCCAAGCGGGAGGGGCGAACACCGGGGAGCTGTTTTTT.

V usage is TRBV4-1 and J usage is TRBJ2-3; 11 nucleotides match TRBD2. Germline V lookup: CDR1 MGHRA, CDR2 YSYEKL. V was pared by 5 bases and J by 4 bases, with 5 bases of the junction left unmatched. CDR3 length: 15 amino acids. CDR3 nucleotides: TGCGCCAGCAGCACCTTAGCGGGGGGGGCAGATACGCAGTATTTT. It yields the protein CASSTLAGGADTQYF.

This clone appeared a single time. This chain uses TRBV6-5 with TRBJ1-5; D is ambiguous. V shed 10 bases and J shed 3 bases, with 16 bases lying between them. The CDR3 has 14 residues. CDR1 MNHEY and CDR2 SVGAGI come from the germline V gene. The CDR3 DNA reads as TGTGCCACCCAGGAGGACGGGTTCAATCAGCCCCAGCATTTT. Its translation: CATQEDGFNQPQHF.

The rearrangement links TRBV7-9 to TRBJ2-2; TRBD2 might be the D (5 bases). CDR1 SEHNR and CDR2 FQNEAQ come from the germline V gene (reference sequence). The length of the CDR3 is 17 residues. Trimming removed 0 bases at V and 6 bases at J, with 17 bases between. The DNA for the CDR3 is TGTGCCAGCAGCTTAGCGTTGGGGATGGGAGTTGCCGGGGAGCTGTTTTTT. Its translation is CASSLALGMGVAGELFF.

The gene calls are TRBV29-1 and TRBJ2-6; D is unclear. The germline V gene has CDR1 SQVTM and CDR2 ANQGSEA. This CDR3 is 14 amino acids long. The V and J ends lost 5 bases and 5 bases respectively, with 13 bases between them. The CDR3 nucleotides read TGCAGCGTTCGCATACAAAGTCGGGCCAACGTCCTGACTTTC. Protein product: CSVRIQSRANVLTF.

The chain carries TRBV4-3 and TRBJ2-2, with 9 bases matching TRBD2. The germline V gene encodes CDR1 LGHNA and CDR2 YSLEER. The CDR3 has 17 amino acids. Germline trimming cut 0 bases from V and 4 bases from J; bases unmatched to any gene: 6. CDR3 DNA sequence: TGCGCCAGCAGCCAAGAAGGGAGCGGGGGGACCACCGGGGAGCTGTTTTTT. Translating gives CASSQEGSGGTTGELFF.

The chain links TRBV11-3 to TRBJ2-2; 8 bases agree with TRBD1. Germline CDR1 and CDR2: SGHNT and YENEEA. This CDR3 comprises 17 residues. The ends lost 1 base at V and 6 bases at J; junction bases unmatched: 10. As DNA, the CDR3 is TGTGCCAGCAGCTTAGCCCCAGGTCAGGGGGCATCCGGGGAGCTGTTTTTT. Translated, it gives CASSLAPGQGASGELFF.

The CDR3 reads CASSKDSSTYEQYF. For the CDR3, the DNA is TGCGCCAGCAGTAAGGACAGCTCTACCTACGAGCAGTACTTC. This rearrangement joins TRBV10-1 to TRBJ2-7; possible D gene TRBD1, 6 bases. Germline CDR1 is WNHNN and CDR2 is SYGVQD (reference sequence). The V gene lost 5 bases and the J gene lost 2 bases, with 13 bases spanning the gap. This CDR3 is built from 14 residues.

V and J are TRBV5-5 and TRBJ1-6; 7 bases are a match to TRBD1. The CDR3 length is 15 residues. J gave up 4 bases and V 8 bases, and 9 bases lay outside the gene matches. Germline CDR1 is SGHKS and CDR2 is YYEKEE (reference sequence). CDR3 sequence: CASTGQEGYNSPLHF. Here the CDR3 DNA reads TGTGCCAGTACTGGACAGGAAGGATATAATTCACCCCTCCACTTT.

As DNA, the CDR3 is TGTGCCAGCAGCCTCCGGGACGGACTCTACAATGAGCAGTTCTTC. Translation gives CASSLRDGLYNEQFF. The gene calls are TRBV7-2 and TRBJ2-1; D assignment may be TRBD1 or TRBD2 (5 bases each). Trimming took off 5 bases at V and 3 bases at J, with 14 bases between the two ends. This CDR3 comprises 15 residues. CDR1 and CDR2 from the germline V gene are SGHTA and FQGNSA.

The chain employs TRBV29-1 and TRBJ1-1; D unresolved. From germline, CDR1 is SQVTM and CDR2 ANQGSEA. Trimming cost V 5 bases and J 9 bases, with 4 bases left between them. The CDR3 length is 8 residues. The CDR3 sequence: CSVSKAFF. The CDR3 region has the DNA TGCAGCGTTAGTAAAGCTTTCTTT.

The CDR3 DNA reads as TGTGCCAGCAGCCCCGGACTAGCGGAGTACGAGCAGTACTTC. Translating it yields CASSPGLAEYEQYF. The chain is built from TRBV7-9 and TRBJ2-7, with TRBD2 matching over 10 bases. After removal of 5 bases from V and 4 bases from J, the junction contained 5 bases not matched to a gene. Per the germline V gene, CDR1 is SEHNR and CDR2 is FQNEAQ (reference sequence). The CDR3 spans 14 residues.

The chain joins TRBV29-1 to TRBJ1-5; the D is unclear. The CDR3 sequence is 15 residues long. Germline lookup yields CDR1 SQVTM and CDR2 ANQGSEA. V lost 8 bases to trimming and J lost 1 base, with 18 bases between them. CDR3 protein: CSTLRGRESNQPQHF. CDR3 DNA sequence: TGCAGCACCCTCCGAGGAAGGGAGAGCAATCAGCCCCAGCATTTT. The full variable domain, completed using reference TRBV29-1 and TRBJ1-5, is SAVISQKPSRDICQRGTSLTIQCQVDSQVTMMFWYRQQPGQSLTLIATANQGSEATYESGFVIDKFPISRPNLTFSTLTVSNMSPEDSSIYLCSTLRGRESNQPQHFGDGTRLSIL.

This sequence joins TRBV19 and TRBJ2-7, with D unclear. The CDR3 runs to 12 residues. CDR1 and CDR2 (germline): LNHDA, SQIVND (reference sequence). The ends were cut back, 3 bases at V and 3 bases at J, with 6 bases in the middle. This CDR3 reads CASSIGNYEQYF. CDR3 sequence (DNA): TGTGCCAGTAGTATTGGAAACTACGAGCAGTACTTC. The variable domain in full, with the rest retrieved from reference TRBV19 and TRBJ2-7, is DGGITQSPKYLFRKEGQNVTLSCEQNLNHDAMYWYRQDPGQGLRLIYYSQIVNDFQKGDIAEGYSVSREKKESFPLTVTSAQKNPTAFYLCASSIGNYEQYFGPGTRLTVT.